The 19 T cell receptor beta chains in this list originate from one sample, sequenced in a study of blood T cell repertoires in COVID-19. Repertoires were generated with immunoSEQ multiplex PCR, while TCRdb's copy carries only in-frame clones and drops some. The repertoire has under 500,000 clones, around nine tenths of them found once; the top ten carry 4% to 4.5%. The sequenced material came from peripheral blood. These receptors all come from a woman aged 25-40 years with acute or convalescent COVID-19.

The chain has TRBV12-3 or TRBV12-4 and TRBJ1-5, with no clear D. Trimming pared 2 bases from V and 6 bases from J, leaving 8 bases between. The CDR3 runs to 13 residues. The DNA for the CDR3 is TGTGCCAGCAGTTTAAACTCGGGTCAGCCCCAGCATTTT. Residues: CASSLNSGQPQHF.

The V and J genes are TRBV10-1 and TRBJ2-2, with D hard to call. Germline CDR1 reads WNHNN; CDR2 reads SYGVQD (reference sequence). CDR3 size: 13 residues. Trimming took off 7 bases at V and 1 base at J, with 7 bases between the two ends. The DNA of the CDR3 is TGCGCCAGCACTAATGGGAACACCGGGGAGCTGTTTTTT. This gives the protein CASTNGNTGELFF.

This clone appeared a single time. V is TRBV5-1 and J is TRBJ2-3, with 14 positions matching TRBD2. The V and J ends lost 4 bases and 0 bases, in that order; junction bases with no gene match: 10. The CDR3 contains 19 residues. Germline-derived CDR1 and CDR2 are SGHRS and YFSETQ. CDR3 in amino acids: CASSRGLAGAPRSTDTQYF. In DNA, the CDR3 is TGCGCCAGCAGCCGGGGACTAGCGGGGGCCCCCCGTAGCACAGATACGCAGTATTTT.

The table lists this clone with a count of one. CDR3 amino acids: CATGETNYGYTF. The CDR3 DNA sequence: TGCGCCACCGGGGAAACTAACTATGGCTACACCTTC. The chain recombines TRBV10-2 with TRBJ1-2; D is unclear. Germline V gene data show CDR1 as WSHSY and CDR2 as SAAADI. The CDR3 consists of 12 residues. Trimming left V 10 bases short and J 0 bases short, with 9 bases between.

This chain connects TRBV6-2 or TRBV6-3 to TRBJ2-7; D perhaps matches TRBD2 (5 bases). Germline V gives CDR1 MNHEY, CDR2 SVGEGT. Between the trimmed V and J ends, which lost 5 bases and 13 bases, there was a span of 12 bases. This CDR3 is 10 amino acids long. The CDR3 DNA is TGTGCCAGCAGTGACCGGGGTTTTTACTTC. Its protein product is CASSDRGFYF.

This chain joins TRBV25-1 and TRBJ2-7, with D perhaps matching TRBD2 (6 bases). This CDR3 comprises 14 residues. With 2 bases removed from V and 0 bases from J, the gap between germline ends came to 8 bases. The V gene's germline CDR1 is MGHDK and CDR2 SYGVNS. This CDR3 reads CASSEGGSSYEQYF. CDR3 coding DNA: TGTGCCAGCAGTGAAGGGGGGAGCTCCTACGAGCAGTACTTC.

This chain uses TRBV24-1 with TRBJ2-3; TRBD2 matches 11 bases. The germline V gene has CDR1 KGHDR and CDR2 SFDVKD. This CDR3 has 19 amino acids. V lost 2 bases, J lost 3 bases, and 12 bases stayed unmatched. CDR3 amino acids: CATSDSELAGGPVTDTQYF. As DNA, the CDR3 is TGTGCCACCAGTGATTCGGAGCTAGCGGGGGGTCCGGTGACAGATACGCAGTATTTT.

This rearrangement joins TRBV6-5 to TRBJ2-5, with 8 bases identical to TRBD2. This CDR3 region has 13 residues. The ends lost 8 bases at V and 5 bases at J; junction bases unmatched: 7. CDR1 is MNHEY and CDR2 is SVGAGI in the germline V gene. The CDR3 bases are TGTGCCAGCTCGGGGGGGGGTTTGGAGACCCAGTACTTC. Translating it yields CASSGGGLETQYF.

This chain uses TRBV4-1 with TRBJ2-7, with 7 positions matching TRBD1. Unmatched junction bases numbered 9, after V lost 1 base and J lost 6 bases. Germline values: CDR1 MGHRA, CDR2 YSYEKL. The CDR3 runs 15 residues. The CDR3 DNA is TGCGCCAGCAGCCAAGTAGTAACAGGGGACGGCGAGCAGTACTTC. Protein: CASSQVVTGDGEQYF.

This clone was seen only once. The chain uses TRBV11-3 and TRBJ2-1; 10 bases match TRBD1. Trimming took 1 base from V and 7 from J; bases not matched to a gene: 4. The CDR3 totals 15 residues. Germline V gene lookup returns CDR1 SGHNT and CDR2 YENEEA. The CDR3 loop reads CASSLGGTGENEQFF. CDR3 DNA sequence: TGTGCCAGCAGCTTAGGCGGGACAGGGGAAAATGAGCAGTTCTTC.

This clone was detected a few times. J is TRBJ2-7 and V is TRBV20-1; the D is unclear. There are 11 residues in the CDR3. The V end lost 5 bases, the J end lost 6 bases, and 11 bases lay between the germline ends. Germline V gene sequence: CDR1 DFQATT, CDR2 SNEGSKA (reference sequence). The CDR3 nucleotides are TGCAGTGCTCCTGACAATACCGAGCAGTACTTC. This sequence encodes CSAPDNTEQYF.

The gene calls are TRBV28 and TRBJ2-2; tentatively, D is TRBD2 (6 bases). There are 14 residues in the CDR3. V dropped 5 bases and J dropped 3 bases, with 10 bases sitting between them. The germline gives CDR1 MDHEN, CDR2 SYDVKM. The CDR3 DNA follows: TGTGCCAGCAGTCAGAGGAGGGACACCGGGGAGCTGTTTTTT. Translating gives CASSQRRDTGELFF.

The V gene is TRBV7-9, the J gene TRBJ2-5; TRBD2 aligns across 8 bases. Germline assignment: CDR1 SEHNR and CDR2 FQNEAQ (reference sequence). The CDR3 is 17 amino acids. The V and J ends lost 4 bases and 1 base, in that order; junction bases with no gene match: 11. CDR3 loop: CASSSSRGGSTQETQYF. In nucleotides, the CDR3 is TGTGCCAGCAGCTCCTCCCGCGGGGGGAGTACCCAAGAGACCCAGTACTTC.

This chain uses TRBV4-1 with TRBJ2-1; D may be TRBD2 (6 bases). CDR1 is MGHRA and CDR2 is YSYEKL in the germline V gene. The V end was cut by 0 bases, the J end by 5 bases, with 11 bases between. CDR3 length equals 15 residues. CDR3 sequence (DNA): TGCGCCAGCAGCCAAGATATCCGCGGGGACAATGAGCAGTTCTTC. Its protein is CASSQDIRGDNEQFF.

The rearrangement links TRBV6-5 to TRBJ1-4, with TRBD1 identical over 7 bases. This CDR3 has 15 residues. The germline V gene has CDR1 MNHEY and CDR2 SVGAGI. J was trimmed by 3 bases and V by 2 bases; bases with no gene match: 3. CDR3 protein: CASSYGGTANEKLFF. CDR3 sequence (DNA): TGTGCCAGCAGTTACGGCGGGACAGCTAATGAAAAACTGTTTTTT.

The rearrangement uses TRBV3-1 (or the pseudogene TRBV3-2) and TRBJ1-4, with a weak D call TRBD1 (6 bases). CDR1 is LGHDT, CDR2 YNNKEL, per germline (reference sequence). With 2 bases removed from V and 7 bases from J, the gap between germline ends came to 11 bases. The CDR3 has 14 amino acids. For the CDR3, the DNA is TGTGCCAGCAGCCAAAACAGGGTGGCTGAAAAACTGTTTTTT. Translation gives CASSQNRVAEKLFF.

The rearrangement links TRBV7-3 to TRBJ2-1; D may be TRBD2 (7 bases). This CDR3 region has 16 residues. Trimming removed 5 bases at V and 0 bases at J, with 14 bases between. The V gene's germline CDR1 is SGHTA and CDR2 FQGTGA. This CDR3 reads CASSPRGGSSYNEQFF. DNA for the CDR3: TGTGCCAGCAGCCCGAGGGGGGGATCCTCCTACAATGAGCAGTTCTTC.

The chain recombines TRBV2 with TRBJ1-2, with D unclear. The germline V gene encodes CDR1 SNHLY and CDR2 FYNNEI. The CDR3 length is 12 residues. Trimming shortened V by 7 bases and J by 0 bases, and 6 bases separated the two germline ends. The CDR3 sequence: CASTATNYGYTF. The CDR3 DNA sequence: TGTGCCAGCACAGCGACTAACTATGGCTACACCTTC.

The chain couples TRBV19 to TRBJ1-5, with a weak D call TRBD1 (6 bases). The CDR3 totals 13 residues. Germline CDR1 and CDR2: LNHDA and SQIVND (reference sequence). V lost 7 bases to trimming and J lost 7 bases, with 14 bases between them. CDR3 amino acids: CASTPTGTQPQHF. In DNA form, the CDR3 reads TGTGCCAGTACCCCAACAGGGACACAGCCCCAGCATTTT.